One and the same sample provided the 11 T cell receptor beta chains below, sequenced in a study of cytomegalovirus exposure and HLA in healthy donors. PCR primers comprised 60 Vbeta and 13 Jbeta primers. The method was immunoSEQ multiplex PCR; TCRdb's version includes in-frame clones alone and lacks a portion of them. The sample lists about 98,000 clones, roughly 70% occurring once. The specimen sequenced was PBMCs. These receptors originate from a male donor in good health and CMV-seronegative.

The V gene is TRBV10-3, the J gene TRBJ2-1, with TRBD2 identical over 9 bases. The CDR3 covers 16 residues. CDR1 ENHRY and CDR2 SYGVKD come from the germline V gene. The V and J ends lost 2 bases and 5 bases, in that order; junction bases with no gene match: 7. DNA of the CDR3: TGTGCCATCAGTGAGACCGGACTAGCGTCAGACAATGAGCAGTTCTTC. Its protein is CAISETGLASDNEQFF.

The gene calls are TRBV4-1 and TRBJ1-5; TRBD1 agrees at 8 bases. V was pared by 3 bases and J by 3 bases, with 7 bases of the junction left unmatched. Germline CDR1 MGHRA, CDR2 YSYEKL. This CDR3 is 16 amino acids long. The CDR3 DNA is TGCGCCAGCAGCCACGGGACAGGAGCGCTCAATCAGCCCCAGCATTTT. Its translation: CASSHGTGALNQPQHF.

This clone was seen more than once but under ten times. The CDR3 reads CASSFHGTPNTGELFF. CDR3 bases: TGTGCCAGCAGTTTCCATGGGACACCGAACACCGGGGAGCTGTTTTTT. The chain employs TRBV28 and TRBJ2-2; TRBD1 is a possible D gene (6 bases). There are 16 residues in the CDR3. V was cut by 3 bases and J by 0 bases, with 11 bases left in between. CDR1 and CDR2 (germline): MDHEN, SYDVKM.

J is TRBJ2-2 and V is TRBV6-5; tentative D call: TRBD1 (5 bases). The CDR3 is made up of 16 amino acids. The ends were cut back, 0 bases at V and 2 bases at J, with 10 bases in the middle. Per germline, CDR1 MNHEY and CDR2 SVGAGI. CDR3 sequence reads: CASSYSSRVNTGELFF. The CDR3 nucleotides read TGTGCCAGCAGTTACTCGAGCAGGGTCAACACCGGGGAGCTGTTTTTT.

The chain recombines TRBV29-1 with TRBJ2-1, with a possible D match to TRBD2 (6 bases). This CDR3 region has 14 residues. From germline, CDR1 is SQVTM and CDR2 ANQGSEA. Trimming shortened V by 3 bases and J by 9 bases, and 18 bases separated the two germline ends. The DNA for the CDR3 is TGCAGCGTTGAGGCGGGGCCCAATCTCGCTGAGCAGTTCTTC. Translation: CSVEAGPNLAEQFF.

This sequence joins TRBV7-8 and TRBJ2-1; D might be TRBD2 (5 bases). V lost 5 bases, J lost 6 bases, and 14 bases lay in between. The CDR3 loop spans 14 amino acids. Germline CDR1 SGHVS, CDR2 FQNEAQ. CDR3 coding DNA: TGTGCCAGCAGCCCCCAGTTGGACTTCAATGAGCAGTTCTTC. Protein: CASSPQLDFNEQFF.

This chain links TRBV7-2 with TRBJ2-7, with TRBD2 matching 7 bases. Germline V gene sequence: CDR1 SGHTA, CDR2 FQGNSA. The CDR3 consists of 15 residues. Trimming removed 1 base from V and 7 bases from J; junction bases left unmatched: 10. The CDR3 spells CASSLGLAEGGEQYF. In nucleotides, the CDR3 is TGTGCCAGCAGCTTAGGGCTAGCGGAAGGAGGGGAGCAGTACTTC.

In this sample, this clone turned up a few times. The chain is built from TRBV6-6 and TRBJ2-7; D possibly corresponds to TRBD1 (6 bases). This CDR3 comprises 14 residues. Trimming pared 4 bases from V and 12 bases from J, leaving 22 bases between. Germline V gene sequence: CDR1 MNHNY, CDR2 SVGAGI (reference sequence). The CDR3 here is CASSSGTSPTSLYF. The CDR3 nucleotides are TGTGCCAGCAGTTCGGGGACATCCCCAACATCGCTGTACTTC.

This rearrangement joins TRBV6-6 to TRBJ2-1; 8 bases agree with TRBD2. The V gene's germline CDR1 is MNHNY and CDR2 SVGAGI (reference sequence). The V gene end was trimmed by 2 bases and the J gene end by 7 bases; junction bases not matched to a gene: 7. The CDR3 runs 15 residues. The CDR3 coding sequence is TGTGCCAGCAGTTACCAAAGCGGGAGAAAGAATGAGCAGTTCTTC. It yields the protein CASSYQSGRKNEQFF.

CDR3 in amino acids: CASSWTSPYEQYF. The CDR3, as DNA: TGTGCCAGCAGTTGGACTAGCCCCTACGAGCAGTACTTC. The chain joins TRBV28 to TRBJ2-7; 8 positions match TRBD2. CDR3 length: 13 amino acids. V was clipped by 4 bases and J by 2 bases; unmatched bases: 1. The germline V gene has CDR1 MDHEN and CDR2 SYDVKM. The full variable domain, in which reference TRBV28 and TRBJ2-7 provide the parts outside the CDR3, is DVKVTQSSRYLVKRTGEKVFLECVQDMDHENMFWYRQDPGLGLRLIYFSYDVKMKEKGDIPEGYSVSREKKERFSLILESASTNQTSMYLCASSWTSPYEQYFGPGTRLTVT.

The chain joins TRBV6-5 to TRBJ2-4; TRBD1 matches 7 bases. Germline CDR1 is MNHEY and CDR2 is SVGAGI. The V gene end was trimmed by 6 bases and the J gene end by 0 bases; junction bases not matched to a gene: 5. The CDR3 runs to 15 residues. The CDR3 DNA follows: TGTGCCAGCAGACGGGACAGCGTAGCCAAAAACATTCAGTACTTC. It specifies CASRRDSVAKNIQYF.